This T cell receptor (beta chain) emerged from a study of shared clonotypes between healthy human individuals (dated by TCRdb to the early 2020s). About the investigation overall: A couple of women and a few men aged 18 to 49 years were included in the cohort. For each donor, three plates each were used for CD4 naive and CD4 memory, two plates were used for CD8 naive, and one plate was used for CD8 memory. To estimate repertoire size and how much clonotype sharing occurs between individuals, the study deeply sequenced the blood TCR repertoires of 4 to 6 healthy adults. Libraries were prepared and TCR repertoires were sequenced by different laboratories using diverse techniques, in order to increase sequencing depth and limit assay-specific biases. Between about 0.8 and 9 billion PBMCs per donor were obtained by leukapheresis. General findings and caveats noted by the study authors: Even with the large sequencing depth, rarefaction of the sorted-subset datasets indicated that sequencing was incomplete. Only blood was sampled, and tissue TCR repertoires likely differ from those in blood. Clonotypes shared by all four sorted-subset donors showed higher generation probabilities than non-shared clonotypes. Pairwise subsampling led to the expectation that sequencing depth would affect the degree of clonotype sharing among donors. Because the study included only a small number of donors, the genetic and exposure-history diversity represented was limited. Naive subsets generally had larger estimated clonotype richness than memory subsets. When a handful of donors were compared, the shared fraction of clonotypes was about 5% for naive CD4, approximately 3.5% for naive CD8, roughly 2.5% for memory CD4, and under 0.5% for memory CD8.

Using the deep immunoSEQ assay, multiplex PCR amplified TCR CDR3 regions from genomic DNA. Extracted genomic DNA from each cell subset was spread evenly across all wells of several immunoSEQ 96-well plates, with each plate serving as a replicate. For sorted subsets, each replicate PCR was loaded with around 200 ng genomic DNA, equivalent to approximately 27,000 T cell genomes. The purified libraries were quantified using a Qubit 3.0 fluorometer, sized with a Bioanalyzer 2100, and then quantified again using the KAPA Library Quantification kit. Every immunoSEQ 96-well plate was sequenced on a separate single-read 150-cycle Illumina NextSeq 550 flow cell. The authors' pipeline ran thus. Because the immunoSEQ output held only junctional sequences and lacked quality scores, the filtering could not match the filtering applied to full-length reads. To assign V/J genes and CDR3, sequences were annotated using PyIR, a Python wrapper for IgBLAST v1.9, with IMGT germline references. Any read was removed if the V/J assignment was weak (E-value above 1e-6), the CDR3 was missing, or the read contained stop codons, out-of-frame junctions, or ambiguous translated residues. A V3J clonotype was defined by an identical inferred V gene, J gene, and CDR3 amino acid sequence. The percentage overlap between two repertoires was calculated by dividing the number of shared unique clonotypes by the size of the smaller repertoire. RTK rarefaction, the Chao1 estimator, and Recon v2.1 estimates of unobserved clonotypes were used to assess repertoire richness. OLGA was used to compute generation probabilities for all TCRbeta clonotypes that the gDNA method yielded from several donors. Not all clones reach the TCRdb copy of this immuneACCESS table, which keeps in-frame sequences only. Checked studies attribute under half of the gap to unresolved V genes and leave the rest unexplained. V and J calls and clone size are as listed in that table; D and trimming were resolved from the DNA. This sample lists around 2,000,000 clones; about 95% were detected once. Of the sample, about 1.1% is held by the ten largest clones.

Spanning cysteine to phenylalanine, the CDR3 consists of 14 amino acids. Just the 42-base CDR3 DNA is kept, in frame starting at base 1. CDR1 and CDR2 (PRHDT, FYEKMQ) derive from the germline V gene (reference sequence). The V end gives up 5 bases and the J end 5 bases, leaving 8 bases in the junction not matched to a gene. Comments on this clone: This receptor's antigen is unknown. Base qualities were left out, and no much larger clone turns up one base away.

For the CD8 naive samples, CD45RO-negative cells were positively selected for CCR7, yielding a CD45RA+CCR7+ population from which TemRA cells were excluded. The donors were healthy, HIV-negative adults who had no recently reported acute infections or vaccinations. All donors were Caucasian adults living in Nashville, Tennessee, USA. After blood collection by leukapheresis, PBMCs were isolated using Ficoll-Histopaque density gradient centrifugation and then cryopreserved in the vapor phase of liquid nitrogen. Purity and quantity of every magnetically sorted T cell population were checked by analytical flow cytometry. Each sorted fraction had its genomic DNA isolated and then quantified by UV absorbance on a Nanodrop 2000c.

The rearranged segments are TRBV13 and TRBJ1-2, with 7 junctional bases fitting TRBD1. The receptor was isolated from a man aged 18 to 30 in good health. Sequences were obtained from naive CD8+ T cells sorted from blood. The cell subset or site label, as the study defines it: CD45RA+CCR7+. The nucleotide sequence reads as follows: TGTGCCAGCAGCCTCCGACAGGGTGGTTATGGCTACACCTTC. Translated, this is CASSLRQGGYGYTF.